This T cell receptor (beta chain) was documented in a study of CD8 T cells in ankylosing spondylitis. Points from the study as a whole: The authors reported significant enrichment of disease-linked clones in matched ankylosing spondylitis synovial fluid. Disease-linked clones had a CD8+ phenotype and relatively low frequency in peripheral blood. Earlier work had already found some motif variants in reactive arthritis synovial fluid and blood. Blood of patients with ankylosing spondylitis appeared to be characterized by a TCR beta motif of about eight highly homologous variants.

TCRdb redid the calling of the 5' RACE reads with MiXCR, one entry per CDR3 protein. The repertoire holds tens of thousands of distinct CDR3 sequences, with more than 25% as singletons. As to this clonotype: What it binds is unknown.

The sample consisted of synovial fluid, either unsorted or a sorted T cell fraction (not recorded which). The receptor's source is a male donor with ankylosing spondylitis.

The CDR3 sequence: CSARDYSNQPQHF. CDR3 DNA: TGCAGTGCTAGGGACTATAGCAATCAGCCCCAGCATTTT. The rearrangement joins TRBV20-1 to TRBJ1-5; D is undetermined. Between the trimmed V and J ends, which lost 3 bases and 0 bases, there was a span of 6 bases. Per germline, CDR1 DFQATT and CDR2 SNEGSKA (reference sequence). There are 13 residues in the CDR3.